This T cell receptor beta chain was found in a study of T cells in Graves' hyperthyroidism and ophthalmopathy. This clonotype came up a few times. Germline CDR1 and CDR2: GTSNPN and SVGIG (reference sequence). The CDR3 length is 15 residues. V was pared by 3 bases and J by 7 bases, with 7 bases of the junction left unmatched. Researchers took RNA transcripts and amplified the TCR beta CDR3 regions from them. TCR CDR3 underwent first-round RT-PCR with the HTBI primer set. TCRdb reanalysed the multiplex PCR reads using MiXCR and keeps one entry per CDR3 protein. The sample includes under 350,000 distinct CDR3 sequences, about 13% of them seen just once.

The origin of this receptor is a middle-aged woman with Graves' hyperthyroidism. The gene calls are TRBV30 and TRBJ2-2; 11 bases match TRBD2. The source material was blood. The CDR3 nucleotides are TGTGCCTGGAGGTCACTAGCGGGAGCGAGCGGGGAGCTGTTTTTT. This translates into CAWRSLAGASGELFF.